Each of the 20 T cell receptor beta chains below was sequenced from the same sample in a study of blood T cell repertoires in COVID-19. Clones were sequenced by immunoSEQ multiplex PCR, and TCRdb holds only the in-frame ones, with some missing. The sample lists about 360,000 clones; about 87% were seen once. Sequences were obtained from PBMCs or T cells enriched from blood (not recorded which). These TCRs come from a man in his forties in a cohort exposed to, infected with or recovered from COVID-19 (not recorded which).

The V call is TRBV28, the J call TRBJ2-7; no reliable D call. The CDR3 loop spans 13 amino acids. Germline lookup yields CDR1 MDHEN and CDR2 SYDVKM. Trimming took off 5 bases at V and 2 bases at J, with 10 bases between the two ends. The CDR3 coding sequence is TGTGCCAGCAGTATTTCCCGGGCCTACGAGCAGTACTTC. This codes for CASSISRAYEQYF.

The V call is TRBV20-1, the J call TRBJ2-3; a weak D match, TRBD2 (6 bases). V dropped 3 bases and J dropped 3 bases, with 16 bases sitting between them. Germline V CDR1 and CDR2: DFQATT, SNEGSKA (reference sequence). The CDR3 length is 15 residues. CDR3 coding DNA: TGCAGTGCTAGTTCTCGAAAGCGGGCTACAGATACGCAGTATTTT. As protein: CSASSRKRATDTQYF.

A few counts support this clone. J is TRBJ1-2 and V is TRBV7-9; D remains unclear. The V gene lost 1 base and the J gene lost 4 bases, with 10 bases spanning the gap. The CDR3 totals 14 residues. CDR1 is SEHNR and CDR2 is FQNEAQ in the germline V gene (reference sequence). CDR3: CASSLGQDPYGYTF. CDR3 DNA: TGTGCCAGCAGCTTAGGTCAGGATCCCTATGGCTACACCTTC.

The chain joins TRBV6-4 to TRBJ2-1; TRBD1 aligns across 7 bases. From germline, CDR1 is MRHNA and CDR2 SNTAGT. The CDR3 is made up of 13 amino acids. After removal of 5 bases from V and 6 bases from J, the junction contained 4 bases not matched to a gene. As DNA, the CDR3 is TGTGCCAGCAGTCCCGACAGGGCCAATGAGCAGTTCTTC. It is translated as CASSPDRANEQFF.

This clone was seen a few times. The gene calls are TRBV6-2 or TRBV6-3 and TRBJ1-2; 12 bases map to TRBD1. Per germline, CDR1 MNHEY and CDR2 SVGEGT. The CDR3 runs 17 residues. V was clipped by 4 bases and J by 7 bases; unmatched bases: 13. The DNA of the CDR3 is TGTGCCAGCAGTTTGCCTTCCGGGACAGGGGGCCTTGGTGGCTACACCTTC. Protein sequence: CASSLPSGTGGLGGYTF.

The chain is built from TRBV21-1 and TRBJ2-1; TRBD2 is taken as the D call from the table, unchecked against the DNA. TRBV21-1 is a known pseudogene. The CDR3 runs 15 residues. In DNA, the CDR3 is TGTGCCAGCAGCAAAGTGGTAGCGGGAGGGGATGAGCAGTTCTTC. Residues: CASSKVVAGGDEQFF.

The chain is built from TRBV5-1 and TRBJ2-7; 13 bases align to TRBD2. The J segment lost 3 bases and the V segment lost 4 bases, leaving 4 bases of the junction unmatched. The CDR3 extends over 15 amino acids. The germline V gene has CDR1 SGHRS and CDR2 YFSETQ. In DNA form, the CDR3 reads TGCGCCAGCAGCACAGGGACTAGCGGGGTCTACGAGCAGTACTTC. It yields the protein CASSTGTSGVYEQYF.

This sequence joins TRBV27 and TRBJ2-2; 8 bases match TRBD2. Germline CDR1 is MNHEY and CDR2 is SMNVEV (reference sequence). The CDR3 loop spans 16 amino acids. J gave up 5 bases and V 6 bases, and 11 bases lay outside the gene matches. The CDR3: CASSPPAGVGTGELFF. The CDR3 DNA is TGTGCCAGCAGCCCTCCAGCGGGAGTGGGGACCGGGGAGCTGTTTTTT.

This clone was observed a few times. Different DNA sequences within this sample yield the same CDR3. The chain couples TRBV30 to TRBJ2-7, with D maybe TRBD1 (5 bases). CDR3 length: 11 residues. CDR1 and CDR2 (germline): GTSNPN, SVGIG (reference sequence). The V end was cut by 0 bases, the J end by 6 bases, with 6 bases between. This CDR3 reads CAWSVGAEQYF. CDR3 in DNA: TGTGCCTGGAGTGTAGGGGCCGAGCAGTACTTC.

The rearrangement uses TRBV4-2 and TRBJ2-7, with TRBD2 as a possible D gene (6 bases). This CDR3 is 17 amino acids long. Deletions cut 1 base from V and 4 bases from J, with 20 bases between. Germline V lookup: CDR1 LGHNA, CDR2 YNFKEQ. CDR3 protein: CASSQVFSTGENYEQYF. CDR3 sequence (DNA): TGTGCCAGCAGCCAAGTTTTTTCAACGGGGGAGAATTACGAGCAGTACTTC.

In DNA, the CDR3 is TGTGCCAGCAGCCAAGAGAAGAGCCGTGGGCAGTTCTTC. Amino acids: CASSQEKSRGQFF. The J gene is TRBJ2-1, the V gene TRBV3-1 (or the pseudogene TRBV3-2); D call uncertain. Germline V gene data show CDR1 as LGHDT and CDR2 as YNNKEL (reference sequence). The CDR3 is made up of 13 amino acids. V was pared by 0 bases and J by 12 bases, with 12 bases between.

The chain couples TRBV7-8 to TRBJ1-2; possible D gene TRBD1, 6 bases. The CDR3 runs to 14 residues. Germline-derived CDR1 and CDR2 are SGHVS and FQNEAQ. The V and J ends lost 5 bases and 3 bases respectively, with 13 bases between them. The CDR3 sequence is CASSKQGSHYGYTF. For the CDR3, the DNA is TGTGCCAGCAGCAAACAGGGTAGTCACTATGGCTACACCTTC.

The DNA of the CDR3 is TGTGCCAGCAGCGAACGACAGGGGGCTTTCCCTGAAGCTTTCTTT. It encodes CASSERQGAFPEAFF. V usage is TRBV7-8 and J usage is TRBJ1-1, with 10 bases lining up with TRBD1. V dropped 5 bases and J dropped 6; count of bases not matched to a gene: 9. The V gene's germline CDR1 is SGHVS and CDR2 FQNEAQ. The CDR3 length is 15 residues.

This rearrangement joins TRBV10-3 to TRBJ1-1, with 8 positions matching TRBD1. This CDR3 is built from 14 residues. Unmatched junction bases numbered 6, after V lost 8 bases and J lost 1 base. The germline V gene has CDR1 ENHRY and CDR2 SYGVKD. CDR3 sequence reads: CAIDRTGTNTEAFF. CDR3 nucleotides: TGTGCCATCGACAGGACAGGGACGAACACTGAAGCTTTCTTT.

The chain has TRBV6-5 and TRBJ1-3; TRBD1 is a possible D gene (6 bases). The CDR3 is 14 amino acids. The germline CDR1 and CDR2 sequences are MNHEY and SVGAGI. Trimming cost V 4 bases and J 3 bases, with 10 bases left between them. CDR3 nucleotides: TGTGCCAGCAGTTCCCAGGGGCTTGGAAACACCATATATTTT. Its protein is CASSSQGLGNTIYF.

At least ten counts were recorded for this clone. The chain employs TRBV27 and TRBJ2-2; D not certain. V dropped 2 bases and J dropped 1 base, with 8 bases sitting between them. The germline V gene has CDR1 MNHEY and CDR2 SMNVEV (reference sequence). The CDR3 runs 15 residues. The CDR3 region is CASSLNDKNTGELFF. The CDR3 DNA reads as TGTGCCAGCAGTTTAAACGACAAGAACACCGGGGAGCTGTTTTTT.

This chain links TRBV23-1 with TRBJ1-6, with D perhaps TRBD1 (5 bases). TRBV23-1 is an open reading frame, and its role is uncertain. V shed 0 bases and J shed 10 bases, with 16 bases lying between them. The CDR3 has 16 amino acids. The CDR3 nucleotides read TGCGCCAGCAGTCAATCAGGTCTCGGGGGGAGCTCACCCCTCCACTTT. Translating gives CASSQSGLGGSSPLHF.

The chain uses TRBV7-9 and TRBJ2-5; D possibly corresponds to TRBD2 (6 bases). Trimming shortened V by 1 base and J by 5 bases, and 17 bases separated the two germline ends. The CDR3 has 16 amino acids. CDR1 and CDR2 from the germline V gene are SEHNR and FQNEAQ (reference sequence). The CDR3 bases are TGTGCCAGCAGCTTAGGTGCCGGGAGTTATTCGGAGACCCAGTACTTC. Translated: CASSLGAGSYSETQYF.

The chain recombines TRBV30 with TRBJ1-4; D is uncertain. This CDR3 comprises 13 residues. CDR1 GTSNPN and CDR2 SVGIG come from the germline V gene (reference sequence). Trimming left V 2 bases short and J 2 bases short, with 6 bases between. CDR3: CAWSLMTNEKLFF. CDR3 nucleotide sequence: TGTGCCTGGAGTCTAATGACTAATGAAAAACTGTTTTTT.

The V and J genes are TRBV19 and TRBJ2-5; tentatively, D is TRBD1 (6 bases). CDR1 is LNHDA, CDR2 SQIVND, per germline (reference sequence). Trimming removed 5 bases from V and 7 bases from J, with 20 bases in between. This CDR3 has 15 residues. The CDR3 coding sequence is TGTGCCAGTAGTGGCTTTACAGGGTACGGTGGGACCCAGTACTTC. It is translated as CASSGFTGYGGTQYF.